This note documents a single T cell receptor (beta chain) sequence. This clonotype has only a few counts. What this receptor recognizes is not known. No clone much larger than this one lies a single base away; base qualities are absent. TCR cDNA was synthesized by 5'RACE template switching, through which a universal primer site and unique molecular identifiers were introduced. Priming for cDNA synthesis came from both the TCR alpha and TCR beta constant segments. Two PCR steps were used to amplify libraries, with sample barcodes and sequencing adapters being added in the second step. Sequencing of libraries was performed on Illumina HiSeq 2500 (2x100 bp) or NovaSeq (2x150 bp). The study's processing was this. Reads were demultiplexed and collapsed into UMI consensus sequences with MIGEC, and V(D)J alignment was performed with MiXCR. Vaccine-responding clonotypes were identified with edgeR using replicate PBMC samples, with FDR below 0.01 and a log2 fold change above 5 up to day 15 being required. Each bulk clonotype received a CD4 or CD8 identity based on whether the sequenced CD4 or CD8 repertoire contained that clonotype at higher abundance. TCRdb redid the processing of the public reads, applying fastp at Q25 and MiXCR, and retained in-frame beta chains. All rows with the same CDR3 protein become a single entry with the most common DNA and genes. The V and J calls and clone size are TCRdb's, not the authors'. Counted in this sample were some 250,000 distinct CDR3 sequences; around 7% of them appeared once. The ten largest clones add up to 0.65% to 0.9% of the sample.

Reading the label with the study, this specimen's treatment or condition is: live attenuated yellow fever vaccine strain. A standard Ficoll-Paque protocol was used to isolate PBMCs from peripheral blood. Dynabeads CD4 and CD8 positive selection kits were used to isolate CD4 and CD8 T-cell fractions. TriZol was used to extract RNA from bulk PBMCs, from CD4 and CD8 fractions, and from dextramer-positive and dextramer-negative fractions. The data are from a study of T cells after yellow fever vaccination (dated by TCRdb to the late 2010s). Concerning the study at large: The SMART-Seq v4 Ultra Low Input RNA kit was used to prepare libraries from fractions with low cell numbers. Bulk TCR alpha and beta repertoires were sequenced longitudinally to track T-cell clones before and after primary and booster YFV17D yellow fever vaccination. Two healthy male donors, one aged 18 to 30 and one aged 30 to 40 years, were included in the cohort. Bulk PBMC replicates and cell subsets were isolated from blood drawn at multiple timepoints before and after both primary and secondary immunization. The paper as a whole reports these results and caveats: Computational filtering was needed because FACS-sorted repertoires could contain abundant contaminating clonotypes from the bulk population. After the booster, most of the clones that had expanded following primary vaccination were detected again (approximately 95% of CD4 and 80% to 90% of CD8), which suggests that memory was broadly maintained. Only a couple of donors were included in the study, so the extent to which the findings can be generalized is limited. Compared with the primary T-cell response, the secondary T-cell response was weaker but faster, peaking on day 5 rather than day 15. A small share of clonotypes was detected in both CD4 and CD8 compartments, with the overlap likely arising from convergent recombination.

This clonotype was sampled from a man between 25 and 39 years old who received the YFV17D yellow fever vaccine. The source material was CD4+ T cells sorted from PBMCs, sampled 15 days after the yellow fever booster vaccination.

The DNA is TGTGCCAGCAGCACGGACAGGCTGGGGCAGCCCCAGCATTTT. It encodes CASSTDRLGQPQHF. Recombination joined TRBV7-2 with TRBJ1-5, with TRBD1 identical over 7 junction bases. Taken from cysteine to phenylalanine, the CDR3 has 14 residues. Solely the CDR3 DNA is kept, with 42 bases framed from the first base. Trimming takes 5 bases off V and 7 bases off J; junction bases not matched to a gene: 8. The germline V gene gives CDR1 as SGHTA and CDR2 as FQGNSA.